The rows below give T cell receptor beta chains drawn from one sample of a study of T cell responses to AZD1222 COVID-19 vaccine. Generated by immunoSEQ multiplex PCR, the TCRdb table keeps only in-frame clones and is missing some. This repertoire shows around 46,000 clones, over 75% found once; its top ten account for approximately 5%. The specimen was peripheral blood, collected 28 days after the second AZD1222 dose. The receptor source for this set is an adult who received the AZD1222 COVID-19 vaccine. CDR3s include the opening cysteine and the closing phenylalanine or tryptophan. A D gene is named only where the DNA matches it firmly. Clone size appears in some rows only: once, few, many, or a class for an expanded clone.

TRBJ1-1	NA	TRBV7-3	TRBD1	13	TGTGCCAGCAGCAGGGACAGGAACACTGAAGCTTTCTTT	CASSRDRNTEAFF
TRBJ2-1	NA	TRBV7-2	TRBD2	20	TGTGCCAGCAGCTTAGCGCTACCTCTCTGGAGGCGGGAGGGGGGCGTTGAGCAGTTCTTC	CASSLALPLWRREGGVEQFF
TRBJ2-5	NA	TRBV2	NA	12	TGTGCCAGCAGTGGGGCCCAAGAGACCCAGTACTTC	CASSGAQETQYF
TRBJ2-7	NA	TRBV11-2	NA	14	TGTGCCAGCAGCCGGGTGGAGGGCAGATACGAGCAGTACTTC	CASSRVEGRYEQYF
TRBJ1-6	NA	TRBV27	NA	16	TGTGCCAGCAGACCAGGGGATAGCTCCTATAATTCACCCCTCCACTTT	CASRPGDSSYNSPLHF
TRBJ2-3	NA	TRBV5-6	NA	16	TGTGCCAGCAGCTTGAGGGGGTACGGGAGCACAGATACGCAGTATTTT	CASSLRGYGSTDTQYF
TRBJ1-4	NA	TRBV14	TRBD1	15	TGTGCCAGCAGCCCATGGACAGGCCGCCACGAAAAACTGTTTTTT	CASSPWTGRHEKLFF
TRBJ1-5	NA	TRBV6-5	NA	13	TGTGCCAGCAGGGGAGGAGGCAATCAGCCCCAGCATTTT	CASRGGGNQPQHF
TRBJ2-6	NA	TRBV10-3	NA	15	TGTGCCATCAGTGGGCAGGTCTCTGGGGCCAACGTCCTGACTTTC	CAISGQVSGANVLTF
TRBJ1-2	NA	TRBV21-1	NA	13	TGTGCCAGCAGCTCCCGGGACGGGGTCCCCTCTACCTTC	CASSSRDGVPSTF
TRBJ1-2	NA	TRBV5-4	NA	14	TGTGCCAGCAGCCCTCCCGACAGTAACTATGGCTACACCTTC	CASSPPDSNYGYTF
TRBJ2-1	NA	TRBV11-3	NA	12	TGTGCCAGCAGCTTAGGGTCTCGTGAGCAGTTCTTC	CASSLGSREQFF
TRBJ1-2	NA	TRBV20-1	TRBD1	16	TGCAGTGCTAGTCCACAGGGGAGGGTTCCTAGCTATGGCTACACCTTC	CSASPQGRVPSYGYTF
TRBJ2-2	NA	TRBV19	TRBD2	14	TGTGCCAGTAGTTCGTGGGGGGGTATCGGGGAGCTGTTTTTT	CASSSWGGIGELFF
TRBJ2-7	NA	TRBV10-3	NA	14	TGTGCCATCAGTGCCACGGACAACTCCTACGAGCAGTACTTC	CAISATDNSYEQYF
TRBJ1-1	NA	TRBV9	NA	13	TGTGCCAGCAGCCCAGGCGGGGAAACTGAAGCTTTCTTT	CASSPGGETEAFF
TRBJ2-7	NA	TRBV3-1/TRBV3-2	NA	15	TGTGCCAGCAGCCAAGAGAGGCTTCGAACCTACGAGCAGTACTTC	CASSQERLRTYEQYF
TRBJ1-1	NA	TRBV7-9	NA	14	TGTGCCAGCAGCCCGGAGGACGGAGGCACTGAAGCTTTCTTT	CASSPEDGGTEAFF
TRBJ2-7	NA	TRBV28	NA	16	TGTGCCAGCAGTTTGAACCCTAGAGCGGCCTCCTACGAGCAGTACTTC	CASSLNPRAASYEQYF
TRBJ2-7	NA	TRBV21-1	NA	14	TGTGCCAGCAGCTCCATGGGAGTAACGTACGAGCAGTACTTC	CASSSMGVTYEQYF
TRBJ2-1	NA	TRBV19	TRBD2	16	TGTGCCAGTAGCCCGACGGGACTAGCGGCCTACAATGAGCAGTTCTTC	CASSPTGLAAYNEQFF
TRBJ1-4	NA	TRBV10-3	NA	17	TGTGCCATCAGTGAGGGGACGCGCGCGCCATCGCGGGAAAAACTGTTTTTT	CAISEGTRAPSREKLFF
TRBJ1-3	NA	TRBV3-1/TRBV3-2	NA	14	TGTGCCAGCAGGCCCGGGACGGCTGGAAACACCATATATTTT	CASRPGTAGNTIYF
TRBJ2-7	NA	TRBV11-2	TRBD2	15	TGTGCCAGCAGCTTAGCGGGGGGGGTGTCCTACGAGCAGTACTTC	CASSLAGGVSYEQYF
TRBJ1-1	NA	TRBV5-1	TRBD1	14	TGCGCCAGCAGCCCCCAGACAGGGTCCACTGAAGCTTTCTTT	CASSPQTGSTEAFF
TRBJ2-5	once	TRBV4-1	TRBD2	16	TGCGCCAGCAGCCAAGATGGGACTAGTGGCCAAGAGACCCAGTACTTC	CASSQDGTSGQETQYF
TRBJ2-7	NA	TRBV5-4	TRBD2	17	TGTGCCAGCAGCCCGTCGGGTAGCGGGTTGGCTTCCTACGAGCAGTACTTC	CASSPSGSGLASYEQYF
TRBJ2-2	NA	TRBV2	NA	14	TGTGCCAGCAGGGCTGGACAGAACACCGGGGAGCTGTTTTTT	CASRAGQNTGELFF
TRBJ1-2	NA	TRBV5-5	TRBD1	14	TGTGCCAGCAGCTTAAAACAGGGGATGGATGGCTACACCTTC	CASSLKQGMDGYTF
TRBJ1-5	once	TRBV27	NA	14	TGTGCCAGCAGTTTATCGACGGAAGGGCAGCCCCAGCATTTT	CASSLSTEGQPQHF
TRBJ2-1	NA	TRBV6-5	NA	11	TGTGCCAGCAGCCAGGGTCATGAGCAGTTCTTC	CASSQGHEQFF
TRBJ1-2	NA	TRBV27	TRBD1	14	TGTGCCAGCAGTTTTATTCAGGGGGGGAATGGCTACACCTTC	CASSFIQGGNGYTF